These 26 T cell receptor beta chains were all obtained from the same sample, sequenced in a study. From the 5' RACE reads, TCRdb called clonotypes with MiXCR, one entry per CDR3 protein. The sample consists of around 52,000 distinct CDR3 sequences, 28% of them appearing once. Sequencing used tumor-infiltrating memory CD4+ T cells sorted from the breast tumor. Subset defined: memory CD4+ T cells, CD4+CD45RO+CD25-. Receptors were obtained from a female donor with breast cancer.

V gene TRBV5-1 combines with J gene TRBJ2-7; weak D call: TRBD2 (5 bases). Trimming shortened V by 4 bases and J by 7 bases, and 18 bases separated the two germline ends. Germline assignment: CDR1 SGHRS and CDR2 YFSETQ. The CDR3 contains 14 residues. The chain's CDR3 is CASSIEASGNEQYF. The CDR3 DNA reads as TGCGCCAGCAGCATTGAGGCCTCGGGGAATGAGCAGTACTTC.

This clonotype was found many times. The rearrangement links TRBV12-3 or TRBV12-4 to TRBJ1-6; the D is unclear. V lost 6 bases, J lost 10 bases, and 13 bases lay in between. This CDR3 region has 13 residues. CDR3 protein: CASSYQVGSPLHF. DNA of the CDR3: TGTGCCAGCAGCTATCAGGTTGGGTCACCCCTCCACTTT.

The rearrangement joins TRBV5-1 to TRBJ1-6; 8 positions agree with TRBD1. CDR3 length: 16 residues. V trimming: 3 bases; J trimming: 6 bases; junction bases outside the gene matches: 8. CDR1 SGHRS and CDR2 YFSETQ come from the germline V gene. The CDR3 coding sequence is TGCGCCAGCAGCTCTAGCTTGACAGGGGTTAATTCACCCCTCCACTTT. Amino acids: CASSSSLTGVNSPLHF. Complete variable domain (other parts from reference TRBV5-1 and TRBJ1-6): KAGVTQTPRYLIKTRGQQVTLSCSPISGHRSVSWYQQTPGQGLQFLFEYFSETQRNKGNFPGRFSGRQFSNSRSEMNVSTLELGDSALYLCASSSSLTGVNSPLHFGNGTRLTVT.

About this clonotype: One junction end does not reproduce the germline sequence, and a read error may be involved. CDR3 nucleotide sequence: TGTGCCAGCAGCGCGGACAGATTTACCTACGAGCTGTACTTC. Protein sequence: CASSADRFTYELYF. This chain uses TRBV7-2 with TRBJ2-7; D may be TRBD1 (6 bases). Germline CDR1 is SGHTA and CDR2 is FQGNSA. The CDR3 is 14 amino acids. Looking up the rest from reference TRBV7-2 and TRBJ2-7 gives the full variable domain: GAGVSQSPSNKVTEKGKDVELRCDPISGHTALYWYRQSLGQGLEFLIYFQGNSAPDKSGLPSDRFSAERTGGSVSTLTIQRTQQEDSAVYLCASSADRFTYELYFGPGTRLTVT.

The table lists this clonotype with a few counts. The chain employs TRBV15 and TRBJ2-1; 12 positions agree with TRBD2. CDR1 and CDR2 (germline): LNHNV, YYDKDF (reference sequence). The CDR3 extends over 16 amino acids. V gave up 5 bases and J gave up 7 bases; unmatched junction bases: 9. In nucleotides, the CDR3 is TGTGCCACCAGCGCCCCCCTAGCGGGGGGGCAGAATGAGCAGTTCTTC. Translated: CATSAPLAGGQNEQFF.

This clonotype has more than one count but fewer than ten. The V gene is TRBV4-2, the J gene TRBJ2-1, with a tentative D call TRBD1 (5 bases). This CDR3 region has 16 residues. V lost 0 bases, J lost 0 bases, and 9 bases lay in between. Germline V lookup: CDR1 LGHNA, CDR2 YNFKEQ. CDR3 amino acids: CASSQEGRSSYNEQFF. CDR3 nucleotide sequence: TGTGCCAGCAGCCAAGAGGGGCGAAGCTCCTACAATGAGCAGTTCTTC.

The chain combines TRBV7-9 with TRBJ1-3, with TRBD1 identical over 7 bases. The J segment lost 4 bases and the V segment lost 5 bases, leaving 2 bases of the junction unmatched. CDR1 is SEHNR, CDR2 FQNEAQ, per germline (reference sequence). The CDR3 covers 13 residues. The CDR3, as DNA: TGTGCCAGCAGCGGGACAGCCGGAAACACCATATATTTT. It yields the protein CASSGTAGNTIYF.

This chain joins TRBV7-9 and TRBJ2-2; 10 bases are shared with TRBD2. With V trimmed by 5 bases and J by 2 bases, 5 bases remained unmatched. The CDR3 extends over 16 amino acids. Germline-derived CDR1 and CDR2 are SEHNR and FQNEAQ (reference sequence). The CDR3 reads CASSPGLAVNTGELFF. The CDR3 coding sequence is TGTGCCAGCAGCCCTGGACTAGCGGTAAACACCGGGGAGCTGTTTTTT.

This clonotype was seen a few times. This chain links TRBV3-1 with TRBJ1-2; D gene ambiguous. CDR1 LGHDT and CDR2 YNNKEL come from the germline V gene (reference sequence). The CDR3 runs 13 residues. The ends were cut back, 7 bases at V and 6 bases at J, with 15 bases in the middle. CDR3 in amino acids: CASTLTGLDGYTF. The CDR3 region has the DNA TGTGCCAGCACCCTAACGGGTCTCGATGGCTACACCTTC.

This clonotype appeared a few times. This rearrangement joins TRBV4-1 to TRBJ1-5; no reliable D call. The CDR3 has 14 residues. The germline gives CDR1 MGHRA, CDR2 YSYEKL. The germline V and J ends were trimmed by 2 bases and 4 bases, with 9 bases remaining between them. The CDR3 coding sequence is TGCGCCAGCAGCCAACCGGGCCGAAATCAGCCCCAGCATTTT. Its protein product is CASSQPGRNQPQHF.

This clonotype was recorded a few times. CDR3 sequence: CASSFSTSPRGTQYF. The CDR3 DNA follows: TGTGCCAGCAGCTTTAGTACCTCACCTCGAGGGACCCAGTACTTC. The chain combines TRBV7-2 with TRBJ2-5; D gene uncertain. This CDR3 region has 15 residues. Germline lookup yields CDR1 SGHTA and CDR2 FQGNSA. V was clipped by 3 bases and J by 7 bases, with 18 bases between them.

This clonotype was seen a few times. The rearrangement links TRBV24-1 to TRBJ1-2; D unresolved. V was trimmed by 3 bases and J by 8 bases, leaving 6 bases between them. CDR1 is KGHDR and CDR2 is SFDVKD in the germline V gene. The CDR3 has 11 amino acids. The DNA for the CDR3 is TGTGCCACCAGTGATCCATCCGGCTACACCTTC. Its translation: CATSDPSGYTF.

This clonotype has only one observation. The chain carries TRBV7-9 and TRBJ1-1; possibly TRBD1 for D (5 bases). The CDR3 loop spans 16 amino acids. The germline V gene encodes CDR1 SEHNR and CDR2 FQNEAQ (reference sequence). V lost 2 bases, J lost 4 bases, and 17 bases lay in between. CDR3 region: CASSLIGAMWGTEAFF. The DNA for the CDR3 is TGTGCCAGCAGCTTAATAGGGGCTATGTGGGGCACTGAAGCTTTCTTT.

This rearrangement joins TRBV19 to TRBJ1-6; perhaps TRBD1 as D (5 bases). Trimming took off 7 bases at V and 10 bases at J, with 17 bases between the two ends. The germline CDR1 and CDR2 sequences are LNHDA and SQIVND (reference sequence). The CDR3 runs 14 residues. CDR3 nucleotide sequence: TGTGCCAGTACCCTCGGGGCAGGGCGGTCACCCCTCCACTTT. This codes for CASTLGAGRSPLHF.

This clonotype was seen only a few times. The CDR3 bases are TGCAGTGCACCGACAGGGCTGAACTCCTACGAGCAGTACTTC. As protein: CSAPTGLNSYEQYF. This chain connects TRBV20-1 to TRBJ2-7; TRBD1 matches at 7 bases. This CDR3 spans 14 amino acids. With 6 bases clipped from V and 0 bases from J, the junction kept 8 bases outside the gene matches. Germline V CDR1 and CDR2: DFQATT, SNEGSKA (reference sequence).

The chain carries TRBV4-3 and TRBJ2-2; D is uncertain. This CDR3 has 15 amino acids. The V and J ends lost 1 base and 4 bases respectively, with 10 bases between them. Germline V gene lookup returns CDR1 LGHNA and CDR2 YSLEER. The CDR3 spells CASSQGISVTGELFF. The CDR3, as DNA: TGCGCCAGCAGCCAAGGGATTAGTGTCACCGGGGAGCTGTTTTTT.

This clonotype was detected ten times or more. The chain links TRBV6-2 or TRBV6-3 to TRBJ1-2; D not resolved. Germline V gene data show CDR1 as MNHEY and CDR2 as SVGEGT. Between the trimmed V and J ends, which lost 5 bases and 4 bases, there was a span of 14 bases. The CDR3 consists of 14 residues. The CDR3 protein is CASSTGGQIYGYTF. CDR3 DNA: TGTGCCAGCAGTACTGGCGGGCAGATCTATGGCTACACCTTC.

The chain links TRBV29-1 to TRBJ2-3; perhaps TRBD2 as D (5 bases). CDR1 SQVTM and CDR2 ANQGSEA come from the germline V gene. The CDR3 runs 12 residues. Trimming shortened V by 7 bases and J by 5 bases, and 13 bases separated the two germline ends. The CDR3 DNA is TGCAGCGCTAGCCTACCGGGAGATACGCAGTATTTT. Translated: CSASLPGDTQYF.

The genes are TRBV11-3 and TRBJ2-3, with D possibly being TRBD1 or TRBD2 (5 bases each). The CDR3 runs to 13 residues. CDR1 and CDR2 from the germline V gene are SGHNT and YENEEA. Trimming took 2 bases from V and 7 from J, leaving 10 bases between them. The CDR3 protein is CASSLTGPYTQYF. CDR3 sequence (DNA): TGTGCCAGCAGCTTAACGGGACCATATACGCAGTATTTT.

V usage is TRBV13 and J usage is TRBJ2-1; D might be TRBD2 (5 bases). This CDR3 is built from 14 residues. V lost 7 bases and J 0 bases, leaving 10 bases between the germline ends. Looked up from germline, CDR1 is PRHDT and CDR2 is FYEKMQ (reference sequence). The CDR3 loop reads CASTRLSSYNEQFF. CDR3 sequence (DNA): TGTGCCAGCACCCGACTAAGCTCCTACAATGAGCAGTTCTTC.

V gene TRBV6-2 or TRBV6-3 combines with J gene TRBJ1-1; tentative D call: TRBD1 (5 bases). This CDR3 contains 14 residues. Germline CDR1 and CDR2: MNHEY and SVGEGT. The CDR3 bases are TGTGTCGGTCGAGGGGACGGCCCGAACACTGAAGCTTTCTTT. Its translation is CVGRGDGPNTEAFF.

The chain uses TRBV7-2 and TRBJ2-3; 9 nucleotides agree with TRBD2. V trimming: 1 base; J trimming: 9 bases; junction bases outside the gene matches: 11. CDR1 is SGHTA and CDR2 is FQGNSA in the germline V gene. This CDR3 is 16 amino acids long. Here the CDR3 DNA reads TGTGCCAGCAGCTTAGACCGGCGGGGGGGTGTGGGGACGCAGTATTTT. Its protein is CASSLDRRGGVGTQYF.

The rearrangement joins TRBV20-1 to TRBJ1-5; D might be TRBD1 (5 bases). This CDR3 has 12 residues. V was trimmed by 2 bases and J by 7 bases, leaving 9 bases between them. Germline V gene lookup returns CDR1 DFQATT and CDR2 SNEGSKA (reference sequence). The CDR3 here is CSARIPGQPQHF. CDR3 DNA sequence: TGCAGTGCTAGAATCCCAGGGCAGCCCCAGCATTTT.

J is TRBJ1-2 and V is TRBV6-5, with 7 positions matching TRBD1. CDR1 is MNHEY and CDR2 is SVGAGI in the germline V gene. Germline trimming cut 3 bases from V and 4 bases from J; bases unmatched to any gene: 11. CDR3 size: 16 residues. CDR3 nucleotide sequence: TGTGCCAGCAGTTATTCCGGACAGGCCCCATCCTATGGCTACACCTTC. Protein: CASSYSGQAPSYGYTF.

V usage is TRBV27 and J usage is TRBJ1-5; possibly TRBD1 for D (6 bases). The CDR3 has 17 amino acids. Germline-derived CDR1 and CDR2 are MNHEY and SMNVEV (reference sequence). Trimming stripped 3 bases from V and 5 bases from J, with 20 bases between. The CDR3 protein is CASSFRSSTGVHQPQHF. Written as DNA, the CDR3 is TGTGCCAGCAGTTTTCGCTCCTCGACAGGCGTCCATCAGCCCCAGCATTTT.

The J gene is TRBJ2-5, the V gene TRBV6-6; 7 bases match TRBD2. From germline, CDR1 is MNHNY and CDR2 SVGAGI (reference sequence). The J segment lost 1 base and the V segment lost 6 bases, leaving 5 bases of the junction unmatched. This CDR3 region has 14 residues. The CDR3 sequence is CASRGAGSQETQYF. The CDR3 region has the DNA TGTGCCAGCAGAGGAGCGGGGTCCCAAGAGACCCAGTACTTC.